These 32 T cell receptor beta chains share one sample of origin, sequenced in a study of control samples from healthy donors and cancer patients. The assay was immunoSEQ multiplex PCR, and TCRdb's table has in-frame clones only and misses some. The sample yields more than 150,000 clones, 93% seen once. Sequenced: blood. These receptors were taken from a man aged 45 to 65 in good health.

The chain recombines TRBV7-3 with TRBJ2-5; 13 bases fit TRBD2. Germline CDR1 and CDR2: SGHTA and FQGTGA. The length of the CDR3 is 15 residues. V was pared by 6 bases and J by 4 bases, with 5 bases of the junction left unmatched. DNA for the CDR3: TGTGCCAGCAGTCGGACTAGCGGGAGTGGAGAGACCCAGTACTTC. Translated: CASSRTSGSGETQYF.

The genes are TRBV4-1 and TRBJ2-5, with TRBD2 matching over 8 bases. Germline CDR1 MGHRA, CDR2 YSYEKL. The CDR3 spans 18 residues. Trimming at V came to 1 base and at J to 8 bases, leaving 18 bases not matched to a gene. The CDR3 region has the DNA TGCGCCAGCAGCCAAGGAAGTAACCGCGGGGGGAGGGTCGTAACCCAGTACTTC. Translating it yields CASSQGSNRGGRVVTQYF.

This chain uses TRBV9 with TRBJ2-5; no definite D call. CDR1 SGDLS and CDR2 YYNGEE come from the germline V gene. There are 15 residues in the CDR3. The V end lost 2 bases, the J end lost 5 bases, and 16 bases lay between the germline ends. CDR3 protein: CASSVSELQVETQYF. The DNA of the CDR3 is TGTGCCAGCAGCGTCAGCGAGCTTCAGGTGGAGACCCAGTACTTC.

The V and J genes are TRBV19 and TRBJ2-7; 13 nucleotides agree with TRBD2. The ends lost 6 bases at V and 0 bases at J; junction bases unmatched: 2. This CDR3 has 15 amino acids. Germline values: CDR1 LNHDA, CDR2 SQIVND (reference sequence). This CDR3 is CASRTSGGSSYEQYF. The CDR3, as DNA: TGTGCCAGTAGGACTAGCGGGGGGAGCTCCTACGAGCAGTACTTC.

The J gene is TRBJ1-2, the V gene TRBV6-6; D unclear. The CDR3 length is 13 residues. In germline, CDR1 is MNHNY, CDR2 SVGAGI (reference sequence). V was trimmed by 8 bases and J by 1 base, leaving 11 bases between them. CDR3 amino acids: CASLQDFNYGYTF. The CDR3 bases are TGTGCCAGCCTCCAGGATTTTAACTATGGCTACACCTTC.

CDR3 bases: TGTGCCAGCAGCCCACTCCGGGACACATCCTCCCAAGAGACCCAGTACTTC. Its translation: CASSPLRDTSSQETQYF. The chain uses TRBV28 and TRBJ2-5; TRBD1 might be the D (6 bases). The CDR3 is 17 amino acids. The germline V and J ends were trimmed by 6 bases and 1 base, with 21 bases remaining between them. Per germline, CDR1 MDHEN and CDR2 SYDVKM.

The chain links TRBV27 to TRBJ2-7, with TRBD2 matching 11 bases. Germline CDR1 is MNHEY and CDR2 is SMNVEV (reference sequence). V shed 4 bases, J shed 5 bases, and the junction held 4 bases outside the gene matches. The CDR3 totals 14 residues. CDR3 amino acids: CASSWATSGDEQYF. CDR3 coding DNA: TGTGCCAGCAGTTGGGCGACTAGCGGGGACGAGCAGTACTTC.

In DNA, the CDR3 is TGTGCCAGCAACTCTCCGACTGGAACGAACACCGGGGAGCTGTTTTTT. Translated, it gives CASNSPTGTNTGELFF. The chain links TRBV5-4 to TRBJ2-2; no reliable D call. The CDR3 has 16 amino acids. Per the germline V gene, CDR1 is SGHNT and CDR2 is YYREEE (reference sequence). The germline V and J ends were trimmed by 6 bases and 0 bases, with 15 bases remaining between them.

DNA of the CDR3: TGCGCCAGCAGTGATCCCCAGGGGGCAAGGAATGAGCAGTTCTTC. This gives the protein CASSDPQGARNEQFF. The V gene is TRBV10-1, the J gene TRBJ2-1; 8 nucleotides line up with TRBD1. This CDR3 is built from 15 residues. Germline assignment: CDR1 WNHNN and CDR2 SYGVQD (reference sequence). V shed 3 bases, J shed 7 bases, and the junction held 8 bases outside the gene matches.

This CDR3 reads CASSLVGSSGYSYEQYF. In nucleotides, the CDR3 is TGCGCCAGCAGCTTGGTAGGGTCGAGCGGGTATTCCTACGAGCAGTACTTC. The gene calls are TRBV5-1 and TRBJ2-7; a weak D match, TRBD2 (6 bases). Trimming took 0 bases from V and 1 from J, leaving 17 bases between them. The CDR3 is made up of 17 amino acids. Germline CDR1 reads SGHRS; CDR2 reads YFSETQ. Based on the CDR3 plus reference TRBV5-1 and TRBJ2-7, the full variable domain is KAGVTQTPRYLIKTRGQQVTLSCSPISGHRSVSWYQQTPGQGLQFLFEYFSETQRNKGNFPGRFSGRQFSNSRSEMNVSTLELGDSALYLCASSLVGSSGYSYEQYFGPGTRLTVT.

V gene TRBV12-3 or TRBV12-4 combines with J gene TRBJ2-7; 8 nucleotides align to TRBD2. The CDR3 runs to 13 residues. V lost 4 bases and J lost 3; bases outside the gene matches: 2. The CDR3 DNA reads as TGTGCCAGCAGTTCGGCGGGAGGCTACGAGCAGTACTTC. Its protein is CASSSAGGYEQYF.

The J gene is TRBJ1-1, the V gene TRBV11-2; tentative D call: TRBD1 (5 bases). V lost 0 bases and J lost 3, with 11 bases in between. This CDR3 is built from 15 residues. Germline CDR1 is SGHAT and CDR2 is FQNNGV. CDR3 DNA sequence: TGTGCCAGCAGCTTAGAGGGACGGAGTCACACTGAAGCTTTCTTT. This codes for CASSLEGRSHTEAFF.

The chain carries TRBV19 and TRBJ2-7; 11 nucleotides match TRBD1. After removal of 10 bases from V and 7 bases from J, the junction contained 15 bases not matched to a gene. The CDR3 is made up of 15 amino acids. CDR1 is LNHDA and CDR2 is SQIVND in the germline V gene (reference sequence). The CDR3 nucleotides are TGTGCCACCTCACTCCTCGGGACAGGGGGACAGGAGCAGTACTTC. It translates to CATSLLGTGGQEQYF.

This chain joins TRBV14 and TRBJ2-1; TRBD2 aligns across 15 bases. The CDR3 consists of 15 residues. V lost 5 bases to trimming and J lost 9 bases; unmatched junction nucleotides: 5. The germline V gene has CDR1 SGHDN and CDR2 FVKESK. CDR3 sequence (DNA): TGTGCCAGCAGCGCCTGGACTAGCGGGAGGGGTGAGCAGTTCTTC. Its translation: CASSAWTSGRGEQFF.

The chain recombines TRBV27 with TRBJ1-1, with D hard to call. V lost 6 bases, J lost 0 bases, and 8 bases lay in between. The CDR3 is made up of 13 amino acids. Germline V gene data show CDR1 as MNHEY and CDR2 as SMNVEV (reference sequence). CDR3 DNA: TGTGCCAGCAGCCTAAAGGTGAACACTGAAGCTTTCTTT. Translation gives CASSLKVNTEAFF.

The CDR3 nucleotides read TGTGCCAGTAGTATCGCCCTAGCGCGGGGCGGGGAGACCCAGTACTTC. Translating gives CASSIALARGGETQYF. V is TRBV19 and J is TRBJ2-5; perhaps TRBD2 as D (6 bases). V gave up 3 bases and J gave up 5 bases, with 19 bases separating them. CDR1 is LNHDA and CDR2 is SQIVND in the germline V gene (reference sequence). This CDR3 is built from 16 residues.

J is TRBJ2-3 and V is TRBV3-1 (or the pseudogene TRBV3-2), with D perhaps given as TRBD1 or TRBD2 (7 bases each). Germline CDR1 is LGHDT and CDR2 is YNNKEL (reference sequence). CDR3 length: 15 amino acids. The germline V and J ends were trimmed by 4 bases and 1 base, with 12 bases remaining between them. CDR3 nucleotide sequence: TGTGCCAGCAGCCCCCAGGGGGGGGGCACAGATACGCAGTATTTT. Its translation is CASSPQGGGTDTQYF.

The chain recombines TRBV6-4 with TRBJ1-3, with D possibly being TRBD1 (5 bases). V shed 0 bases and J shed 9 bases, with 9 bases lying between them. The CDR3 is made up of 13 amino acids. Germline V lookup: CDR1 MRHNA, CDR2 SNTAGT. The CDR3 here is CASSDSTDPTIYF. In DNA, the CDR3 is TGTGCCAGCAGTGACTCGACAGACCCCACCATATATTTT.

The genes are TRBV28 and TRBJ2-3; TRBD2 is a possible D gene (6 bases). CDR1 is MDHEN, CDR2 SYDVKM, per germline. The CDR3 is 16 amino acids. V was shortened by 6 bases and J by 0 bases, with 16 bases between the two germline ends. Here the CDR3 DNA reads TGTGCCAGCAGCCCTTTGGGAGGACCCAGCACAGATACGCAGTATTTT. Translation gives CASSPLGGPSTDTQYF.

The chain links TRBV5-1 to TRBJ1-2; maybe TRBD1 (5 bases). The CDR3 contains 11 residues. CDR1 SGHRS and CDR2 YFSETQ come from the germline V gene. The V end was cut by 5 bases, the J end by 8 bases, with 10 bases between. The CDR3 is CASSPGSGYTF. Here the CDR3 DNA reads TGCGCCAGCAGTCCAGGGTCCGGCTACACCTTC.

The chain carries TRBV10-2 and TRBJ2-7; D perhaps matches TRBD2 (5 bases). Trimming pared 0 bases from V and 0 bases from J, leaving 9 bases between. CDR3 size: 15 residues. The V gene's germline CDR1 is WSHSY and CDR2 SAAADI. The CDR3 protein is CASSESLASSYEQYF. Here the CDR3 DNA reads TGCGCCAGCAGTGAGTCTTTAGCGAGCTCCTACGAGCAGTACTTC.

This chain joins TRBV5-8 and TRBJ2-1; no firm D call. This CDR3 has 12 residues. V was clipped by 4 bases and J by 4 bases, with 6 bases between them. Germline V gives CDR1 SGHTS, CDR2 YDEGEE. The chain's CDR3 is CASSLQYNEQFF. The CDR3, as DNA: TGTGCCAGCAGCCTTCAGTACAATGAGCAGTTCTTC.

The gene calls are TRBV7-6 and TRBJ2-1, with a weak D call TRBD1 (5 bases). V lost 1 base, J lost 3 bases, and 10 bases lay in between. The CDR3 loop spans 15 amino acids. Germline-derived CDR1 and CDR2 are SGHVS and FNYEAQ. The CDR3 spells CASSLGGGGYNEQFF. In DNA form, the CDR3 reads TGTGCCAGCAGCTTAGGGGGCGGTGGCTACAATGAGCAGTTCTTC.

The chain uses TRBV25-1 and TRBJ1-1; tentatively, D is TRBD1 (6 bases). The CDR3 sequence is 14 residues long. Trimming cost V 6 bases and J 6 bases, with 17 bases left between them. Germline-derived CDR1 and CDR2 are MGHDK and SYGVNS. The CDR3 protein is CASSLTGKSAEAFF. In DNA, the CDR3 is TGTGCCAGCAGCCTGACAGGAAAGTCCGCTGAAGCTTTCTTT.

V and J are TRBV19 and TRBJ1-2; D unresolved. Looked up from germline, CDR1 is LNHDA and CDR2 is SQIVND (reference sequence). This CDR3 spans 13 amino acids. V was trimmed by 5 bases and J by 4 bases, leaving 11 bases between them. The DNA of the CDR3 is TGTGCCAGTAGTTGGACGGCCCCCTATGGCTACACCTTC. Its protein product is CASSWTAPYGYTF.

The chain couples TRBV6-5 to TRBJ1-2, with D unresolved. The V and J ends lost 6 bases and 3 bases respectively, with 17 bases between them. Germline CDR1 reads MNHEY; CDR2 reads SVGAGI. The CDR3 runs 15 residues. The CDR3 region has the DNA TGTGCCAGCAGGCCCAATTTCATACGCGACTATGGCTACACCTTC. It codes for CASRPNFIRDYGYTF.

This clone was counted once. DNA for the CDR3: TGTGCCAGCAGCTTAGGTGGGAAGAATTCACCCCTCCACTTT. Residues: CASSLGGKNSPLHF. The genes are TRBV11-2 and TRBJ1-6, with D unresolved. Germline assignment: CDR1 SGHAT and CDR2 FQNNGV. The CDR3 extends over 14 amino acids. Trimming cost V 1 base and J 7 bases, with 8 bases left between them.

This chain joins TRBV6-5 and TRBJ1-2; D might be TRBD1 (6 bases). Germline V CDR1 and CDR2: MNHEY, SVGAGI. The length of the CDR3 is 15 residues. Deletions cut 7 bases from V and 7 bases from J, with 22 bases between. The CDR3 sequence: CASTLKDSLQSGYTF. The DNA for the CDR3 is TGTGCCAGCACCTTAAAGGACAGCTTACAATCTGGCTACACCTTC.

The chain carries TRBV5-1 and TRBJ2-3, with a possible D match to TRBD1 (6 bases). Per the germline V gene, CDR1 is SGHRS and CDR2 is YFSETQ. V lost 4 bases and J 2 bases, leaving 14 bases between the germline ends. The CDR3 loop spans 15 amino acids. The CDR3, as DNA: TGCGCCAGCAGCCCGTCGACAGGCTACACAGATACGCAGTATTTT. Its translation is CASSPSTGYTDTQYF.

The chain joins TRBV4-1 to TRBJ2-5, with no clear D. CDR3 size: 14 residues. Trimming pared 1 base from V and 2 bases from J, leaving 8 bases between. The germline V gene has CDR1 MGHRA and CDR2 YSYEKL. The CDR3 sequence: CASSQGDYQETQYF. CDR3 coding DNA: TGCGCCAGCAGCCAAGGTGATTATCAAGAGACCCAGTACTTC.

V is TRBV7-6 and J is TRBJ1-1, with 8 bases identical to TRBD1. The trim removed 3 bases at V and 3 bases at J, leaving 9 bases unmatched. Germline assignment: CDR1 SGHVS and CDR2 FNYEAQ. The length of the CDR3 is 16 residues. The DNA of the CDR3 is TGTGCCAGCAGCTTTTTTGGACAGGGTCGAGACACTGAAGCTTTCTTT. This translates into CASSFFGQGRDTEAFF.

This clone was seen once. The J gene is TRBJ2-2, the V gene TRBV3-1 (or the pseudogene TRBV3-2); 10 bases fit TRBD2. The V segment lost 4 bases and the J segment 0 bases; nucleotides outside the gene matches: 2. The CDR3 is 16 residues long. Germline loops: CDR1 LGHDT, CDR2 YNNKEL (reference sequence). The CDR3 DNA reads as TGTGCCAGCAGCCCCCTAGCGGGAGCGAACACCGGGGAGCTGTTTTTT. Translated, it gives CASSPLAGANTGELFF.